This entry lists 14 T cell receptor beta chains sequenced from one sample in a study of cytomegalovirus exposure and HLA in healthy donors. It was with 60 Vbeta and 13 Jbeta primers that the PCR ran. Assay used: immunoSEQ multiplex PCR; TCRdb lists only in-frame clones, some missing. The data contain about 160,000 clones, 68% of them singletons. Sequenced: PBMCs. These receptors were collected from a woman under 30 in good health and CMV-seropositive.

A remark on this clone: This sample also contains other DNA sequences that code for the same CDR3. The rearrangement uses TRBV19 and TRBJ1-2; D remains unclear. V lost 1 base and J lost 7, with 7 bases in between. CDR3 length equals 12 residues. The germline CDR1 and CDR2 sequences are LNHDA and SQIVND (reference sequence). The CDR3 nucleotides read TGTGCCAGTAGTATAGGAGGGATTGGCTACACCTTC. Residues: CASSIGGIGYTF.

The rearrangement uses TRBV13 and TRBJ2-2; 11 positions match TRBD2. CDR3 length: 15 residues. V dropped 5 bases and J dropped 7; count of bases not matched to a gene: 6. Germline V gives CDR1 PRHDT, CDR2 FYEKMQ (reference sequence). The CDR3 sequence is CASSPRLAGFGELFF. In DNA form, the CDR3 reads TGTGCCAGCAGCCCACGACTAGCGGGATTCGGGGAGCTGTTTTTT.

V usage is TRBV28 and J usage is TRBJ1-5, with TRBD1 as a possible D gene (6 bases). This CDR3 spans 15 amino acids. Germline-derived CDR1 and CDR2 are MDHEN and SYDVKM. Trimming removed 3 bases from V and 4 bases from J, with 13 bases in between. The CDR3 DNA reads as TGTGCCAGCAGTTTTATGGGACACTTTAATCAGCCCCAGCATTTT. Amino acid sequence: CASSFMGHFNQPQHF.

The chain joins TRBV19 to TRBJ1-5, with D unresolved. Germline V CDR1 and CDR2: LNHDA, SQIVND (reference sequence). This CDR3 spans 15 amino acids. With 8 bases removed from V and 0 bases from J, the gap between germline ends came to 14 bases. The CDR3: CASGLFLNSNQPQHF. The CDR3 nucleotides are TGTGCCAGTGGACTTTTTTTGAATAGCAATCAGCCCCAGCATTTT.

This sequence joins TRBV28 and TRBJ2-7; unclear D gene. The CDR3 is made up of 15 amino acids. V lost 2 bases and J lost 0, with 11 bases in between. Germline V gene data show CDR1 as MDHEN and CDR2 as SYDVKM. CDR3 nucleotides: TGTGCCAGCAGTTTAATGGGCAGAAGCTCCTACGAGCAGTACTTC. This sequence encodes CASSLMGRSSYEQYF.

The chain is built from TRBV5-1 and TRBJ2-5; no reliable D call. The end of the DNA is better explained by TRBJ2-7, so the J call may be wrong. Germline V lookup: CDR1 SGHRS, CDR2 YFSETQ. CDR3 length equals 12 residues. CDR3 DNA sequence: TGCGCCAGCAGCTTGGGGGACTACGAGCAGTACTTC. Translating it yields CASSLGDYEQYF.

This chain connects TRBV11-3 to TRBJ1-1; D remains ambiguous. CDR1 is SGHNT, CDR2 YENEEA, per germline. The CDR3 contains 13 residues. With 4 bases removed from V and 2 bases from J, the gap between germline ends came to 8 bases. The CDR3 DNA is TGTGCCAGCAGCTCCAACAGTAACACTGAAGCTTTCTTT. It translates to CASSSNSNTEAFF.

This clone was seen a few times. The V and J genes are TRBV5-1 and TRBJ1-1; perhaps TRBD1 as D (6 bases). The CDR3 spans 15 residues. The germline V and J ends were trimmed by 2 bases and 1 base, with 12 bases remaining between them. CDR1 and CDR2 (germline): SGHRS, YFSETQ. CDR3 amino acids: CASSLSGVGNTEAFF. In nucleotides, the CDR3 is TGCGCCAGCAGCTTATCAGGGGTAGGGAACACTGAAGCTTTCTTT.

The rearrangement uses TRBV28 and TRBJ1-5; 10 bases are shared with TRBD1. V dropped 2 bases and J dropped 9; count of bases not matched to a gene: 4. This CDR3 has 14 amino acids. Germline values: CDR1 MDHEN, CDR2 SYDVKM. The CDR3 DNA sequence: TGTGCCAGCAGTTTAAGGACAGGGGGACCGCCCCAGCATTTT. The encoded protein is CASSLRTGGPPQHF.

This clone was observed a single time. This chain links TRBV7-2 with TRBJ2-3; tentative D call: TRBD2 (6 bases). Trimming removed 1 base from V and 4 bases from J, with 15 bases in between. The CDR3 contains 16 residues. Germline assignment: CDR1 SGHTA and CDR2 FQGNSA. The CDR3 is CASSLDPLASADTQYF. CDR3 nucleotide sequence: TGTGCCAGCAGCTTAGACCCCCTAGCGTCTGCAGATACGCAGTATTTT.

This clone was seen a few times. The chain has TRBV28 and TRBJ1-5, with a tentative D call TRBD1 (6 bases). The ends were cut back, 3 bases at V and 4 bases at J, with 10 bases in the middle. Germline V gene lookup returns CDR1 MDHEN and CDR2 SYDVKM. The CDR3 extends over 14 amino acids. CDR3 coding DNA: TGTGCCAGCAGTTTGTGGGACAAGAATCAGCCCCAGCATTTT. Encoded protein: CASSLWDKNQPQHF.

The V gene is TRBV7-2, the J gene TRBJ2-1, with TRBD2 matching over 7 bases. The CDR3 loop spans 15 amino acids. Germline V CDR1 and CDR2: SGHTA, FQGNSA. Trimming cost V 1 base and J 3 bases; bases outside gene matches: 3. CDR3 amino acids: CASSLVPSGYNEQFF. CDR3 bases: TGTGCCAGCAGCTTAGTTCCTAGCGGCTACAATGAGCAGTTCTTC.

The chain combines TRBV30 with TRBJ1-1, with a weak D call TRBD1 (6 bases). In germline, CDR1 is GTSNPN, CDR2 SVGIG (reference sequence). This CDR3 contains 11 residues. The V end lost 4 bases, the J end lost 5 bases, and 8 bases lay between the germline ends. CDR3 region: CAWIRGTEAFF. The CDR3, as DNA: TGTGCCTGGATTAGGGGGACTGAAGCTTTCTTT.

The V call is TRBV11-3, the J call TRBJ2-2, with a tentative D call TRBD2 (6 bases). There are 14 residues in the CDR3. In germline, CDR1 is SGHNT, CDR2 YENEEA. V was trimmed by 4 bases and J by 0 bases, leaving 6 bases between them. CDR3 in DNA: TGTGCCAGCAGCTCGGGGGCGAACACCGGGGAGCTGTTTTTT. This gives the protein CASSSGANTGELFF.